This entry lists 15 T cell receptor beta chains sequenced from one sample in a study of blood T cell repertoires in COVID-19. The repertoire was sequenced with immunoSEQ multiplex PCR; TCRdb's copy has only in-frame clones and lacks some. The sample lists 24,000 or so clones; around 86% were seen once. The material sequenced was peripheral blood. The receptors shown here come from a human donor in a cohort sampled during active COVID-19. The donor label of this sample is uncertain.

V usage is TRBV5-6 and J usage is TRBJ1-2, with D possibly TRBD1 on 6 matching bases. From germline, CDR1 is SGHDT and CDR2 YYEEEE. Trimming cost V 0 bases and J 3 bases, with 12 bases left between them. The CDR3 length is 15 residues. This chain's CDR3 is CASSLAKGGYYGYTF. The CDR3 nucleotides are TGTGCCAGCAGCTTGGCCAAGGGGGGGTACTATGGCTACACCTTC.

The chain carries TRBV18 and TRBJ2-6; 10 bases agree with TRBD1. Germline-derived CDR1 and CDR2 are KGHSH and LQKENI. The V gene end was trimmed by 6 bases and the J gene end by 2 bases; junction bases not matched to a gene: 4. This CDR3 has 16 amino acids. In nucleotides, the CDR3 is TGTGCCAGCTCCCCCGGGACAGGGGCTGGGGCCAACGTCCTGACTTTC. Translation gives CASSPGTGAGANVLTF.

The chain carries TRBV9 and TRBJ2-3, with TRBD2 as a possible D gene (6 bases). The CDR3 is 13 amino acids. Trimming removed 7 bases at V and 1 base at J, with 10 bases between. In germline, CDR1 is SGDLS, CDR2 YYNGEE. CDR3 protein: CASGTGGTDTQYF. For the CDR3, the DNA is TGTGCCAGCGGAACGGGGGGCACAGATACGCAGTATTTT.

The rearrangement joins TRBV11-2 to TRBJ1-4; D gene uncertain. This CDR3 is 15 amino acids long. CDR1 is SGHAT, CDR2 FQNNGV, per germline. Trimming removed 2 bases at V and 4 bases at J, with 11 bases between. CDR3 sequence: CASSLSGRFNEKLFF. The CDR3 bases are TGTGCCAGCAGCTTAAGTGGGAGGTTTAATGAAAAACTGTTTTTT.

This sequence joins TRBV12-3 or TRBV12-4 and TRBJ2-3; a possible D gene is TRBD2 (7 bases). The V end was cut by 5 bases, the J end by 6 bases, with 12 bases between. The CDR3 has 13 amino acids. CDR3 sequence (DNA): TGTGCCAGCAGTAGGGGGGGAAAGGATACGCAGTATTTT. Its translation is CASSRGGKDTQYF.

The sample holds one count of this clone. This chain links TRBV6-6 with TRBJ1-2; 8 positions match TRBD1. V dropped 7 bases and J dropped 7; count of bases not matched to a gene: 14. The CDR3 consists of 15 residues. Germline assignment: CDR1 MNHNY and CDR2 SVGAGI (reference sequence). This CDR3 is CASNPRGQGARGYTF. CDR3 DNA: TGTGCCAGCAATCCCCGGGGGCAGGGGGCGCGTGGCTACACCTTC.

The J gene is TRBJ1-2, the V gene TRBV24-1; 8 bases match TRBD1. V lost 4 bases to trimming and J lost 8 bases; unmatched junction nucleotides: 8. Germline-derived CDR1 and CDR2 are KGHDR and SFDVKD. The CDR3 totals 14 residues. The DNA of the CDR3 is TGTGCCACCAGTGACCAGGACAGGGTGGAGGGCTACACCTTC. The encoded protein is CATSDQDRVEGYTF.

V usage is TRBV12-3 or TRBV12-4 and J usage is TRBJ2-5, with D perhaps matching TRBD1 (5 bases). V was trimmed by 5 bases and J by 2 bases, leaving 9 bases between them. This CDR3 comprises 13 residues. The CDR3 loop is CASSRGIQETQYF. DNA of the CDR3: TGTGCCAGCAGTAGGGGTATACAAGAGACCCAGTACTTC.

The J gene is TRBJ1-2, the V gene TRBV14; unclear D gene. This CDR3 is built from 16 residues. Between the trimmed V and J ends, which lost 1 base and 1 base, there was a span of 13 bases. Germline CDR1 and CDR2: SGHDN and FVKESK. The CDR3 region has the DNA TGTGCCAGCAGCCAAGCGGGGAAGAAGAGTAACTATGGCTACACCTTC. Amino acids: CASSQAGKKSNYGYTF.

This clone has a handful of counts. This chain connects TRBV29-1 to TRBJ2-6; the match to TRBD1 covers 7 bases. J gave up 0 bases and V 5 bases, and 4 bases lay outside the gene matches. The CDR3 has 15 amino acids. CDR1 and CDR2 (germline): SQVTM, ANQGSEA. The CDR3 nucleotides read TGCAGCGTTTCACAGGGGAGCTCTGGGGCCAACGTCCTGACTTTC. This translates into CSVSQGSSGANVLTF.

The chain carries TRBV7-9 and TRBJ2-3; 12 nucleotides match TRBD2. J gave up 1 base and V 3 bases, and 2 bases lay outside the gene matches. There are 16 residues in the CDR3. CDR1 is SEHNR, CDR2 FQNEAQ, per germline (reference sequence). The CDR3 region has the DNA TGTGCCAGCAGCTTCCGACTAGCGGGGGGCACAGATACGCAGTATTTT. Translated, it gives CASSFRLAGGTDTQYF.

V is TRBV27 and J is TRBJ2-7, with a possible D match to TRBD2 (6 bases). The V end was cut by 5 bases, the J end by 6 bases, with 23 bases between. From germline, CDR1 is MNHEY and CDR2 SMNVEV (reference sequence). The CDR3 spans 16 residues. The CDR3 DNA follows: TGTGCCAGCAGTCCCCCTTCTAGGCGGGATTTTTCCGAGCAGTACTTC. Protein: CASSPPSRRDFSEQYF.

This sequence joins TRBV2 and TRBJ1-2; 9 bases are a match to TRBD1. V dropped 2 bases and J dropped 3; count of bases not matched to a gene: 4. Germline V lookup: CDR1 SNHLY, CDR2 FYNNEI. This CDR3 spans 15 amino acids. CDR3 protein: CASSELQGADYGYTF. The CDR3 coding sequence is TGTGCCAGCAGTGAATTACAGGGGGCGGACTATGGCTACACCTTC.

The rearrangement links TRBV28 to TRBJ1-5, with 9 nucleotides matching TRBD1. The CDR3 is made up of 18 amino acids. Germline CDR1 MDHEN, CDR2 SYDVKM. V gave up 1 base and J gave up 1 base; unmatched junction bases: 8. CDR3 amino acids: CASSLYAGQGMSNQPQHF. The CDR3 DNA reads TGTGCCAGCAGTTTATACGCGGGACAGGGAATGAGCAATCAGCCCCAGCATTTT.

This clone was recorded once. The V call is TRBV9, the J call TRBJ1-2, with 7 bases that match TRBD1. V shed 8 bases, J shed 8 bases, and the junction held 6 bases outside the gene matches. This CDR3 has 11 residues. Germline V gene sequence: CDR1 SGDLS, CDR2 YYNGEE. The CDR3 DNA reads as TGTGCCAGTGGCCAAGGGGGCGGCTACACCTTC. Translating gives CASGQGGGYTF.